The 26 T cell receptor beta chains given below trace back to one sample, sequenced in a study of post-analysis software for immune sequencing data. Study findings and constraints: Higher frequency in patients than in controls was seen for five TRBV segments, with TRBV5-6, TRBV5-1 and TRBV20-1 among them.

For these receptors, no antigen is known. Unique molecular identifiers were built into the TCR beta cDNA libraries. A single record per CDR3 protein comes from TCRdb applying MiXCR to the PCR reads. The table has hundreds of thousands of distinct CDR3 sequences, 25% to 30% seen once. What was sequenced was blood. The receptors were sampled from a girl aged 10-17 years with multiple sclerosis.

The chain joins TRBV27 to TRBJ2-7; 9 nucleotides align to TRBD1. Near its end, the DNA agrees better with TRBJ2-5, so the J call may be wrong. The CDR3 consists of 15 residues. CDR1 and CDR2 (germline): MNHEY, SMNVEV (reference sequence). CDR3 protein: CASSLSHRGQGTQYF. The CDR3 DNA sequence: TGTGCCAGCAGTTTGTCCCACAGGGGGCAGGGGACCCAGTACTTC.

This clonotype has just a few counts. V and J are TRBV6-5 and TRBJ1-3; D is unresolved. The germline V gene encodes CDR1 MNHEY and CDR2 SVGAGI. The CDR3 sequence is 14 residues long. V shed 2 bases and J shed 0 bases, with 5 bases lying between them. The CDR3 region is CASSYDFSGNTIYF. The CDR3 DNA sequence: TGTGCCAGCAGTTACGACTTCTCTGGAAACACCATATATTTT.

This clonotype showed up just a few times. The rearrangement links TRBV7-9 to TRBJ2-1; the D gene is possibly TRBD2 (6 bases). The germline V and J ends were trimmed by 5 bases and 6 bases, with 14 bases remaining between them. Germline lookup yields CDR1 SEHNR and CDR2 FQNEAQ (reference sequence). The CDR3 runs 14 residues. The CDR3 DNA follows: TGTGCCAGCAGCCCTCGGGACTGGGTCAATGAGCAGTTCTTC. Protein product: CASSPRDWVNEQFF.

At least ten counts were recorded for this clonotype. The chain is built from TRBV10-2 and TRBJ2-3; D uncertain. The germline V and J ends were trimmed by 1 base and 6 bases, with 8 bases remaining between them. From germline, CDR1 is WSHSY and CDR2 SAAADI. There are 13 residues in the CDR3. The CDR3 reads CASSEWFGDTQYF. The CDR3 DNA follows: TGCGCCAGCAGTGAGTGGTTCGGCGATACGCAGTATTTT.

The chain carries TRBV28 and TRBJ1-6; no definite D call. The V end was cut by 1 base, the J end by 3 bases, with 13 bases between. Germline CDR1 is MDHEN and CDR2 is SYDVKM. CDR3 length: 17 residues. The CDR3 protein is CASSLSASVSYNSPLHF. CDR3 nucleotide sequence: TGTGCCAGCAGTTTATCGGCCAGCGTCAGCTATAATTCACCCCTCCACTTT.

This clonotype was counted between two and nine times. This sequence joins TRBV7-2 and TRBJ1-1, with no clear D. CDR3 length: 11 amino acids. Trimming removed 3 bases from V and 3 bases from J, with 2 bases in between. CDR1 and CDR2 (germline): SGHTA, FQGNSA. The CDR3 reads CASSFDTEAFF. The CDR3 nucleotides read TGTGCCAGCAGCTTTGACACTGAAGCTTTCTTT.

The J gene is TRBJ1-5, the V gene TRBV20-1, with a possible D match to TRBD1 (5 bases). Per germline, CDR1 DFQATT and CDR2 SNEGSKA (reference sequence). Trimming removed 1 base at V and 0 bases at J, with 13 bases between. This CDR3 contains 16 residues. Here the CDR3 reads CSARVWGGTSNQPQHF. Here the CDR3 DNA reads TGCAGTGCTAGAGTCTGGGGGGGAACTAGCAATCAGCCCCAGCATTTT.

This clonotype was counted many times. The chain links TRBV12-3 or TRBV12-4 to TRBJ2-1; D unresolved. V gave up 0 bases and J gave up 6 bases, with 6 bases separating them. The CDR3 loop spans 13 amino acids. CDR3 nucleotides: TGTGCCAGCAGTTTAGCGCTAAGCAATGAGCAGTTCTTC. This gives the protein CASSLALSNEQFF.

This clonotype has just a few counts. The rearrangement joins TRBV7-9 to TRBJ1-2; no definite D call. V shed 3 bases and J shed 4 bases, with 12 bases lying between them. The germline V gene encodes CDR1 SEHNR and CDR2 FQNEAQ (reference sequence). The CDR3 consists of 14 residues. CDR3 nucleotides: TGTGCCAGCAGCTTTAGCGGGCTCGGCTATGGCTACACCTTC. It is translated as CASSFSGLGYGYTF.

The chain carries TRBV5-5 and TRBJ2-1; TRBD2 matches at 8 bases. The CDR3 consists of 16 residues. The V gene's germline CDR1 is SGHKS and CDR2 YYEKEE (reference sequence). V trimming: 4 bases; J trimming: 0 bases; junction bases outside the gene matches: 6. CDR3 protein: CASSQVGGGSYNEQFF. Written as DNA, the CDR3 is TGTGCCAGCAGCCAGGTCGGGGGGGGCTCCTACAATGAGCAGTTCTTC.

The chain joins TRBV27 to TRBJ2-7, with 12 bases lining up with TRBD1. Germline loops: CDR1 MNHEY, CDR2 SMNVEV (reference sequence). The V gene end was trimmed by 0 bases and the J gene end by 7 bases; junction bases not matched to a gene: 7. The CDR3 length is 16 residues. CDR3 bases: TGTGCCAGCAGTTTATCCTCGGGACAGGGGGCAAAGGAGCAGTACTTC. Translated, it gives CASSLSSGQGAKEQYF.

CDR3 loop: CASRPGQILNEKLFF. CDR3 nucleotides: TGTGCCAGCAGGCCCGGACAGATATTGAATGAAAAACTGTTTTTT. The chain recombines TRBV5-5 with TRBJ1-4; D perhaps matches TRBD1 (6 bases). V was pared by 5 bases and J by 5 bases, with 16 bases between. The CDR3 runs 15 residues. The V gene's germline CDR1 is SGHKS and CDR2 YYEKEE (reference sequence). The entire variable domain, with the rest obtained from reference TRBV5-5 and TRBJ1-4, is as follows: DAGVTQSPTHLIKTRGQQVTLRCSPISGHKSVSWYQQVLGQGPQFIFQYYEKEERGRGNFPDRFSARQFPNYSSELNVNALLLGDSALYLCASRPGQILNEKLFFGSGTQLSVL.

A few counts support this clonotype. The genes are TRBV20-1 and TRBJ1-5; D unclear. V gave up 1 base and J gave up 7 bases, with 11 bases separating them. The CDR3 spans 13 residues. Germline V gene lookup returns CDR1 DFQATT and CDR2 SNEGSKA (reference sequence). CDR3 DNA: TGCAGTGCTAGAGGACCATACAACCAGCCCCAGCATTTT. This gives the protein CSARGPYNQPQHF.

This clonotype has ten or more counts. The chain uses TRBV29-1 and TRBJ2-5, with TRBD2 identical over 9 bases. V lost 1 base and J lost 1; bases outside the gene matches: 4. The CDR3 has 15 residues. The V gene's germline CDR1 is SQVTM and CDR2 ANQGSEA. The DNA for the CDR3 is TGCAGCGTTGAAGGTCTAGCGGGACCCCAAGAGACCCAGTACTTC. It encodes CSVEGLAGPQETQYF.

The chain joins TRBV5-1 to TRBJ1-1, with a possible D match to TRBD1 (6 bases). The CDR3 spans 15 residues. Trimming took 4 bases from V and 7 from J, leaving 20 bases between them. CDR1 and CDR2 (germline): SGHRS, YFSETQ. CDR3 sequence reads: CASSVEPRTQGEAFF. CDR3 DNA: TGCGCCAGCAGCGTAGAACCCCGAACACAGGGTGAAGCTTTCTTT.

The chain combines TRBV19 with TRBJ2-7, with D tentatively TRBD1 (6 bases). The CDR3 has 15 amino acids. V lost 5 bases, J lost 2 bases, and 16 bases lay in between. Germline V gene sequence: CDR1 LNHDA, CDR2 SQIVND (reference sequence). The CDR3 region is CASSRTEGDTYEQYF. The CDR3 DNA is TGTGCCAGTAGTCGGACAGAGGGGGACACCTACGAGCAGTACTTC.

This clonotype has more than one count but fewer than ten. This chain links TRBV20-1 with TRBJ2-3; D ambiguous. The germline V gene encodes CDR1 DFQATT and CDR2 SNEGSKA (reference sequence). Deletions cut 1 base from V and 1 base from J, with 9 bases between. This CDR3 has 14 amino acids. CDR3: CSARATGRTDTQYF. For the CDR3, the DNA is TGCAGTGCTAGAGCGACTGGCCGCACAGATACGCAGTATTTT.

To note about this clonotype: At one of its ends the junction is not consistent with the germline gene, which may arise from a read error. V gene TRBV5-1 combines with J gene TRBJ2-3; 10 bases are shared with TRBD2. Germline CDR1 is SGHRS and CDR2 is YFSETQ. The CDR3 sequence is 17 residues long. CDR3 DNA: TGCGCCAGCGGGACCGGGACTAGCGCCCTAAAGGCAGATTCGCAGTATTTT. Translated, it gives CASGTGTSALKADSQYF.

This chain uses TRBV5-6 with TRBJ2-7; weak D call: TRBD1 (6 bases). In germline, CDR1 is SGHDT, CDR2 YYEEEE. This CDR3 region has 16 residues. Trimming removed 5 bases at V and 4 bases at J, with 22 bases between. The CDR3 loop reads CASRNTGKEYLYEQYF. The CDR3 nucleotides are TGTGCCAGCAGGAACACAGGGAAAGAGTACCTATACGAGCAGTACTTC.

This clonotype was seen only a few times. The chain carries TRBV20-1 and TRBJ1-5; a weak D match, TRBD1 (5 bases). Trimming left V 1 base short and J 2 bases short, with 15 bases between. CDR3 length: 16 residues. Germline V lookup: CDR1 DFQATT, CDR2 SNEGSKA (reference sequence). The CDR3 DNA reads TGCAGTGCTAGAGCCTCAGGACAAGGCGGCAATCAGCCCCAGCATTTT. It encodes CSARASGQGGNQPQHF.

This clonotype was seen only a few times. The chain joins TRBV10-3 to TRBJ2-6, with a weak D call TRBD2 (5 bases). CDR3 length: 13 amino acids. Trimming shortened V by 6 bases and J by 4 bases, and 7 bases separated the two germline ends. Germline V lookup: CDR1 ENHRY, CDR2 SYGVKD. The CDR3 sequence is CAIRGRGANVLTF. CDR3 nucleotides: TGTGCCATCAGAGGGAGAGGGGCCAACGTCCTGACTTTC.

The chain is built from TRBV6-5 and TRBJ1-6; 7 nucleotides agree with TRBD1. Germline V gene lookup returns CDR1 MNHEY and CDR2 SVGAGI. J was trimmed by 5 bases and V by 5 bases; bases with no gene match: 6. The CDR3 runs to 15 residues. CDR3 residues: CASSHRGYDNSPLHF. The CDR3 region has the DNA TGTGCCAGCAGTCACAGGGGTTACGATAATTCACCCCTCCACTTT.

This clonotype has only a few counts. V usage is TRBV12-3 or TRBV12-4 and J usage is TRBJ2-1; D is unclear. CDR3 length: 10 amino acids. V gave up 3 bases and J gave up 10 bases, with 4 bases separating them. CDR3 amino acids: CASSFVEQFF. In DNA form, the CDR3 reads TGTGCCAGCAGTTTCGTCGAGCAGTTCTTC.

This clonotype occurred a few times. V gene TRBV4-3 combines with J gene TRBJ2-7; the match to TRBD2 covers 7 bases. CDR3 length equals 14 residues. Germline assignment: CDR1 LGHNA and CDR2 YSLEER. The ends lost 3 bases at V and 1 base at J; junction bases unmatched: 3. This chain's CDR3 is CASSQSGDSYEQYF. The CDR3 nucleotides read TGCGCCAGCAGCCAGAGCGGGGATTCCTACGAGCAGTACTTC.

This clonotype has just a few counts. The junction differs from germline at one of its ends, possibly a read error. This chain connects TRBV20-1 to TRBJ2-7; 10 bases align to TRBD2. This CDR3 contains 14 residues. Germline V CDR1 and CDR2: DFQATT, SNEGSKA (reference sequence). The CDR3 is CSARERGGTYEQYF. For the CDR3, the DNA is TGCAGTGCGAGAGAGCGGGGGGGAACCTACGAGCAGTACTTC.

The CDR3 region has the DNA TGTGCCATCAGGGGAACCGGGACAGGGGATTACAATGAGCAGTTCTTC. Amino acid sequence: CAIRGTGTGDYNEQFF. The chain uses TRBV10-3 and TRBJ2-1, with 10 bases matching TRBD1. The V and J ends lost 6 bases and 4 bases, in that order; junction bases with no gene match: 9. CDR3 length equals 16 residues. Germline CDR1 reads ENHRY; CDR2 reads SYGVKD.